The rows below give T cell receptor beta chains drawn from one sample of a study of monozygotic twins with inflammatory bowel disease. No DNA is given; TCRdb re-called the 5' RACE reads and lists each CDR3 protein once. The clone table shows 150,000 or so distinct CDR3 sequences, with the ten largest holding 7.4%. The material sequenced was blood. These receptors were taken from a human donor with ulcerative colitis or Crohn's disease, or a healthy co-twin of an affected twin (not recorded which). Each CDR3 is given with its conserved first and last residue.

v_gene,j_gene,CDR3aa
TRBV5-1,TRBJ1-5,CASSSSGNQPQHF
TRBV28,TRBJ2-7,CASEGSSYEQYF
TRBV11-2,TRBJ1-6,CASSLEFGSPLHF
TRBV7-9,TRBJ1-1,CASSIYGRLSTEAFF
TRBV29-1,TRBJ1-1,CSVDGRGLNTEAFF
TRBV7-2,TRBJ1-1,CASSRSPGTANTEAFF
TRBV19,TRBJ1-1,CASSLANTEAFF
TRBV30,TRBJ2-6,CAWERQGSGANVLTF
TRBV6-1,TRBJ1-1,CASSQEGFAEAFF
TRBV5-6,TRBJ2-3,CASSLAMMESDTQYF
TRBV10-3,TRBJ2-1,CAISVPGAYNEQFF
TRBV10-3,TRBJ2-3,CAIRSGRAPDTQYF
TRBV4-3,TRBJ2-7,CASSQGERSSYEQYF
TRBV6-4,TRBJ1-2,CASSGRAGYTF
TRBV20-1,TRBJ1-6,CSARVAGRADSPLHF
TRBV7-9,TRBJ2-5,CASSPPTENQETQYF
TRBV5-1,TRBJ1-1,CASSFFMNTEAFF
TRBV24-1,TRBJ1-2,CATSDDRVTHGYTF
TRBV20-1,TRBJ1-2,CSAIGQVEGFGYTF
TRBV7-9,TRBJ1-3,CASSLARSTGNTIYF
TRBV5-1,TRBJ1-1,CASSLEGGITEAFF
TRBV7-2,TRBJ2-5,CASSLRLAWETQYF
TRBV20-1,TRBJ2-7,CSASALAGRIYEQYF
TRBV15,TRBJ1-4,CATSRDDEFNEKLFF
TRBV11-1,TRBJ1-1,CASSDPGQGTEAFF
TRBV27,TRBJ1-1,CASSHVGANTEAFF
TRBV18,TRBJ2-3,CASSPLSISGRLIANTDTQYF
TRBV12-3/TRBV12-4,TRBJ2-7,CASSQNRWNEQYF
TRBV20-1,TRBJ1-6,CSAREGGGRNSPLHF
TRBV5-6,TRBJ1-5,CASTLPPLHSNQPQHF
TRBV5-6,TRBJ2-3,CASSPRAVRADTQYF
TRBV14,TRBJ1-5,CDSSPRQVDNQPQHF
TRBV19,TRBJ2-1,CASSIGTGNEQFF
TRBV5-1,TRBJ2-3,CASSPAGQVTFSTDTQYF
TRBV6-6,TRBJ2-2,CASIRGANTGELFF
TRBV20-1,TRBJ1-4,CSLRGSNEKLFF
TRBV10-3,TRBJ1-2,CAISESDRGYGYTF
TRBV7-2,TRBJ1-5,CASSPGFNQPQHF
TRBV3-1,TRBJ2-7,CASSPSLPGQGNDEQYF
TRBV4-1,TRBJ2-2,CASSFILAGPGELFF
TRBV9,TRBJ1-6,CASSVRQGDSPLHF
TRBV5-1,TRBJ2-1,CASSTQGAQNEQFF
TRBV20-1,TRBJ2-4,CSARETAENIQYF
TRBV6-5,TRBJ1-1,CASSYGKNTEAFF
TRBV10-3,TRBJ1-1,CAIRDRESHTEAFF
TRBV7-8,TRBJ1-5,CASSLDRQGRNQPQHF
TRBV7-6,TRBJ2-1,CASSSYREHNEQFF
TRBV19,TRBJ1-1,CASSIGVQGELLLTTLNTEAFF
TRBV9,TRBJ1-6,CASSPGGTYPNSPLHF
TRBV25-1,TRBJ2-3,CASSEFGQGASDTQYF
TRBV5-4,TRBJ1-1,CASSLNGGRRNTEAFF
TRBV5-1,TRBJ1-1,CASSSGTGMANTEAFF
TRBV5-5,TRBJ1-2,CASSLGQGSQGASYGYTF
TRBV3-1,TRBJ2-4,CASSQGPGLASKNIQYF
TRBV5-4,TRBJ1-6,CASSFGTVNSPLHF
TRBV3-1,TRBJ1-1,CASSPRRNTEAFF
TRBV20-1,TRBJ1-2,CSVTVTGESYGYTF
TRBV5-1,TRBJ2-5,CASSSSGRFQETQYF